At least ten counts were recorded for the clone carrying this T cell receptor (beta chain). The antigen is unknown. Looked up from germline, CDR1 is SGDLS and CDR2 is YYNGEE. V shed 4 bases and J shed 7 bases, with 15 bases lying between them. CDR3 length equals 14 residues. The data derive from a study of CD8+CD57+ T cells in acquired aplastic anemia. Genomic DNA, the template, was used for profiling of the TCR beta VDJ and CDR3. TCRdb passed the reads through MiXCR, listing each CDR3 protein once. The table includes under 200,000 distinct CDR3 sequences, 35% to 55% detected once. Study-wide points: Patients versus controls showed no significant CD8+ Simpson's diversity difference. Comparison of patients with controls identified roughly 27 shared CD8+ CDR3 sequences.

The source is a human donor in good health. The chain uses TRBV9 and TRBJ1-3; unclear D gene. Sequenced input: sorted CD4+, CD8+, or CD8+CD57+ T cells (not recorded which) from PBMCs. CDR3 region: CASSPRPGENTIYF. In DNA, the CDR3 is TGTGCCAGCAGCCCTAGACCGGGTGAGAACACCATATATTTT.